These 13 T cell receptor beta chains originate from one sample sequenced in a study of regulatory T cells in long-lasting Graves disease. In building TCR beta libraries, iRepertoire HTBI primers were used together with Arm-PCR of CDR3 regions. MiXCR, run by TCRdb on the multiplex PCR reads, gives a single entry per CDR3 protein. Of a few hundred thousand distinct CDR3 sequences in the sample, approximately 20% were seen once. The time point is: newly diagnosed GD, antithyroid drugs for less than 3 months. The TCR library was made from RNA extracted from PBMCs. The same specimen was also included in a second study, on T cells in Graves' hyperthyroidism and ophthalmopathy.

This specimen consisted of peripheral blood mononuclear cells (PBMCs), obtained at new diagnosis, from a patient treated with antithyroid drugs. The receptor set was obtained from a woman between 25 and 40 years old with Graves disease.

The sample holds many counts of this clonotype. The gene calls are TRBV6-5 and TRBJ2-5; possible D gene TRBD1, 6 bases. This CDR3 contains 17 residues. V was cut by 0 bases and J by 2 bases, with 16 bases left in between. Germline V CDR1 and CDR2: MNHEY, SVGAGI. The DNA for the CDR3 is TGTGCCAGCAGTTACTCGAGTTTGTCCACAGGGCAAGAGACCCAGTACTTC. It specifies CASSYSSLSTGQETQYF.

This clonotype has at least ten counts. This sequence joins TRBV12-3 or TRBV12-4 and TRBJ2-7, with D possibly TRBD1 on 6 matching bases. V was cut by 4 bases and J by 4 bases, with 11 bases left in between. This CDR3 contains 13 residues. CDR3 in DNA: TGTGCCAGCAGTTGGACAGAGGCTTACGAGCAGTACTTC. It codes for CASSWTEAYEQYF.

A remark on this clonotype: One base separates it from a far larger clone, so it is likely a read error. As DNA, the CDR3 is TGTGCCAGCAGATTAGCGGGGGCCCAAGAGACCCAGTTCTTC. Protein product: CASRLAGAQETQFF. This chain links TRBV27 with TRBJ2-1; 9 bases are a match to TRBD2. Germline loops: CDR1 MNHEY, CDR2 SMNVEV (reference sequence). With V trimmed by 6 bases and J by 13 bases, 13 bases remained unmatched. This CDR3 spans 14 amino acids.

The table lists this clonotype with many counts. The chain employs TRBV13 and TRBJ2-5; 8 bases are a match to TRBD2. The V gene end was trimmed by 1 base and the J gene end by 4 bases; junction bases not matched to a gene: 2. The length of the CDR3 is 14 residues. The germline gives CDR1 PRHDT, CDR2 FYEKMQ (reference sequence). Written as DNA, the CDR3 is TGTGCCAGCAGCTTAGTGGGACTAGGAGAGACCCAGTACTTC. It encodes CASSLVGLGETQYF. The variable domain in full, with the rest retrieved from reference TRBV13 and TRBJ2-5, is AAGVIQSPRHLIKEKRETATLKCYPIPRHDTVYWYQQGPGQDPQFLISFYEKMQSDKGSIPDRFSAQQFSDYHSELNMSSLELGDSALYFCASSLVGLGETQYFGPGTRLLVL.

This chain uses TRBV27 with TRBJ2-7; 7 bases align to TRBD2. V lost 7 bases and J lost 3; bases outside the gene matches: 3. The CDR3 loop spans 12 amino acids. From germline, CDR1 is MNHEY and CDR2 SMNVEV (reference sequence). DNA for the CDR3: TGTGCCAGCACCGGGGGGAACTACGAGCAGTACTTC. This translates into CASTGGNYEQYF.

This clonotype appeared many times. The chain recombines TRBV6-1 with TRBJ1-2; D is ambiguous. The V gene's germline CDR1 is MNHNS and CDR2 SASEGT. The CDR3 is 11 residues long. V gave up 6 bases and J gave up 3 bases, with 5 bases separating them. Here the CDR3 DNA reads TGTGCCAGCAGGGCAGACTATGGCTACACCTTC. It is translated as CASRADYGYTF.

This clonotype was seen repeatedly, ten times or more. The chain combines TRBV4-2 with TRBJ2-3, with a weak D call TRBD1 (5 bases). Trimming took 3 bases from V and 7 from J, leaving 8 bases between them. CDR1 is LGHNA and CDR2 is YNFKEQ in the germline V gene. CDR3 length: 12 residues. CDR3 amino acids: CASSQKGNTQYF. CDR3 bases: TGTGCCAGCAGCCAGAAGGGGAATACGCAGTATTTT.

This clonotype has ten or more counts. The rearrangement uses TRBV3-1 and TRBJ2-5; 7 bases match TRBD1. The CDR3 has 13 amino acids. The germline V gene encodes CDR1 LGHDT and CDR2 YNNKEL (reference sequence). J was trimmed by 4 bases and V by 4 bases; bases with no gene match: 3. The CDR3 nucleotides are TGTGCCAGCAGCCGAAACAGGGGAGAGACCCAGTACTTC. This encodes CASSRNRGETQYF.

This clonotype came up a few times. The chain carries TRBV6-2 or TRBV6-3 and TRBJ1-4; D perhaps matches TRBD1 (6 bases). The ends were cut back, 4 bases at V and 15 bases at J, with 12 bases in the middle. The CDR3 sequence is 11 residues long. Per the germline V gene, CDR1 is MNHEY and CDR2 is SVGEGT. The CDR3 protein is CASSLGGLVFF. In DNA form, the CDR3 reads TGTGCCAGCAGTTTAGGGGGTTTGGTGTTTTTT.

DNA for the CDR3: TGTGCCAGCAGTTTAGGGAGAATGGGGACAGGGGGCAAGACTGAAGCTTTCTTT. Translating gives CASSLGRMGTGGKTEAFF. This rearrangement joins TRBV12-3 or TRBV12-4 to TRBJ1-1; 12 bases are a match to TRBD1. The CDR3 runs 18 residues. Trimming cost V 1 base and J 5 bases; bases outside gene matches: 11.

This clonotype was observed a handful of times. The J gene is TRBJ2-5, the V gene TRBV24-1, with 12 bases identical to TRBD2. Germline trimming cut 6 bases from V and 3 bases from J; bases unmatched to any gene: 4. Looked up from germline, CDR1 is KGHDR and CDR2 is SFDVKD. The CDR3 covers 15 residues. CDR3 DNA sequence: TGTGCCACCAGTCCAGGACTAGCGGGAAAAGAGACCCAGTACTTC. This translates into CATSPGLAGKETQYF.

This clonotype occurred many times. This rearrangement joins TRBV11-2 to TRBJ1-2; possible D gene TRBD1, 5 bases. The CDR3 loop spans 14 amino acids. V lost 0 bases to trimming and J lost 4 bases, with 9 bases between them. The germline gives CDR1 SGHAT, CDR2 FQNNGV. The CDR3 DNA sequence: TGTGCCAGCAGCTTAGAATCGGGGACCTATGGCTACACCTTC. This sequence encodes CASSLESGTYGYTF.

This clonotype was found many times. The CDR3 sequence is CAVRRVNTEAFF. For the CDR3, the DNA is TGTGCCGTTCGTAGGGTGAACACTGAAGCTTTCTTT. The V and J genes are TRBV2 and TRBJ1-1; the D is unclear. The CDR3 runs 12 residues. Germline CDR1 is SNHLY and CDR2 is FYNNEI. Trimming took off 11 bases at V and 0 bases at J, with 10 bases between the two ends.